This entry is about one TCR beta chain. Germline V gene data show CDR1 as SGDLS and CDR2 as YYNGEE. J was trimmed by 0 bases and V by 2 bases; bases with no gene match: 5. The CDR3 is 15 amino acids. The data originate from a study of T cell changes during pregnancy in multiple sclerosis. This table comes from immunoSEQ multiplex PCR, and its TCRdb copy is limited to in-frame clones, with some not included. Of around 50,000 clones listed, roughly 90% are singletons. Sequenced here: CD4+ T cells from peripheral blood mononuclear cells, sampled after pregnancy. V usage is TRBV9 and J usage is TRBJ2-7, with 7 bases fitting TRBD1. The TCR comes from a female donor with multiple sclerosis, enrolled in a pregnancy study. In DNA form, the CDR3 reads TGTGCCAGCAGCGTCGCGACAGGGACCTCCTACGAGCAGTACTTC. This encodes CASSVATGTSYEQYF.